The present T cell receptor beta chain was sequenced within a study of cytomegalovirus exposure and HLA in healthy donors. Study findings and constraints: V- and J-gene trimming of TCR beta was linked (in a later analysis) to a missense DCLRE1C variant.

Primers: 60 Vbeta forward and 13 Jbeta reverse. Original analysis: Among the unique TCR beta chains that a later analysis counted, about 79 million in all, 9.5 million to 12 million were shared. Some clones are missing from TCRdb's copy, which holds only in-frame ones; the method was immunoSEQ multiplex PCR. V, J and clone size were drawn from that table, and D and trimming were deduced from the DNA. The repertoire holds 250,000 to 350,000 clones, with about 66% as singletons. Points on this clone: Its cognate antigen is unknown. This sample also contains other DNA sequences that code for the same CDR3.

The CDR3 length is 14 residues. Germline V gene sequence: CDR1 MNHEY, CDR2 SMNVEV (reference sequence). Trimming shortened V by 6 bases and J by 0 bases, and 9 bases separated the two germline ends. Material for sequencing was PBMCs. The V gene is TRBV27, the J gene TRBJ1-5; D perhaps matches TRBD1 (6 bases). This receptor was identified in a female donor in good health and CMV-seronegative. The CDR3 protein is CASSLQGSNQPQHF. As DNA, the CDR3 is TGTGCCAGCAGCCTACAGGGTAGCAATCAGCCCCAGCATTTT.